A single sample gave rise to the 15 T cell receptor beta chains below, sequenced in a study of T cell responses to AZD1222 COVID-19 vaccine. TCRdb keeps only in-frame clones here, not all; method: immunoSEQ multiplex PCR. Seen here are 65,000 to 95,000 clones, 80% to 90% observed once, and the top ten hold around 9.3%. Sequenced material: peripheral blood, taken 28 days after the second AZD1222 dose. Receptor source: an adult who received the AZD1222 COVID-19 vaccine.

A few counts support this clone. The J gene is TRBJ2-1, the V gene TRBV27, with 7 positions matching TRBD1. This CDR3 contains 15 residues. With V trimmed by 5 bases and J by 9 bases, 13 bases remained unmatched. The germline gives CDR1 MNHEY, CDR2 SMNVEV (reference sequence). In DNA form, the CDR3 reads TGTGCCAGCAGTCCATTCCCAATCGGGGACAGTGAGCAGTTCTTC. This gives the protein CASSPFPIGDSEQFF.

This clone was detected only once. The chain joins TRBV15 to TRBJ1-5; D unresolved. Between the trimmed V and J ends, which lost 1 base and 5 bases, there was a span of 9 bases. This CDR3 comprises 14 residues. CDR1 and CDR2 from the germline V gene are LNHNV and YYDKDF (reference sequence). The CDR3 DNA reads TGTGCCACCAGCAGAGTTTGGGGAGATCAGCCCCAGCATTTT. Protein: CATSRVWGDQPQHF.

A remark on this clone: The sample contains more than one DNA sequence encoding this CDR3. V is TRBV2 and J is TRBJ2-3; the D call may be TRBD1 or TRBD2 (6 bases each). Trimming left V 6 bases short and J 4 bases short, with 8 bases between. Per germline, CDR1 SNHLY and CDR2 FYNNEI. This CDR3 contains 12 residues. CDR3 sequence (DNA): TGTGCCAGCAGGGGGGGCGCAGATACGCAGTATTTT. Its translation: CASRGGADTQYF. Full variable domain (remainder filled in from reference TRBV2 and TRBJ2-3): EPEVTQTPSHQVTQMGQEVILRCVPISNHLYFYWYRQILGQKVEFLVSFYNNEISEKSEIFDDQFSVERPDGSNFTLKIRSTKLEDSAMYFCASRGGADTQYFGPGTRLTVL.

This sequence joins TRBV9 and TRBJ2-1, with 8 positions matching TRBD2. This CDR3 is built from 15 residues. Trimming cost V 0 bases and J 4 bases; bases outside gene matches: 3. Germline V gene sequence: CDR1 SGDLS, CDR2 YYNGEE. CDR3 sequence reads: CASSVVAGGYNEQFF. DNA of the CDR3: TGTGCCAGCAGCGTAGTGGCGGGGGGATACAATGAGCAGTTCTTC.

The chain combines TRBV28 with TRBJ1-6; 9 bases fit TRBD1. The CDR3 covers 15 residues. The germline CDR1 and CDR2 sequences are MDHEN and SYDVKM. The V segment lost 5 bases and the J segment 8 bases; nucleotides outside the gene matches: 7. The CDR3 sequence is CASSGGDRDHSPLHF. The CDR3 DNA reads TGTGCCAGCAGTGGGGGGGACAGGGACCATTCACCCCTCCACTTT.

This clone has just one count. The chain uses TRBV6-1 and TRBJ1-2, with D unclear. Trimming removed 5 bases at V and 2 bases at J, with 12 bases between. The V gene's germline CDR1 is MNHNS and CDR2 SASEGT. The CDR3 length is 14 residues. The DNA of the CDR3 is TGTGCCAGCAGTTTTCGGACGGACAACTATGGCTACACCTTC. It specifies CASSFRTDNYGYTF.

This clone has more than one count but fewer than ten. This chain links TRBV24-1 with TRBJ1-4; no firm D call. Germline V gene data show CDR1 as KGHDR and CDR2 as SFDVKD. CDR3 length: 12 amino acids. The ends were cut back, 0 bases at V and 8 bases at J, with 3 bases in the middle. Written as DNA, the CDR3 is TGTGCCACCAGTGATTTGGCCGAAAAACTGTTTTTT. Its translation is CATSDLAEKLFF.

CDR3 amino acids: CASSVGTLRIYEQYF. The CDR3 DNA is TGCGCCAGCAGTGTCGGGACCTTACGGATCTACGAGCAGTACTTC. The chain links TRBV10-2 to TRBJ2-7; D assignment may be TRBD1 or TRBD2 (5 bases each). Germline V lookup: CDR1 WSHSY, CDR2 SAAADI. This CDR3 comprises 15 residues. Trimming removed 4 bases at V and 3 bases at J, with 16 bases between.

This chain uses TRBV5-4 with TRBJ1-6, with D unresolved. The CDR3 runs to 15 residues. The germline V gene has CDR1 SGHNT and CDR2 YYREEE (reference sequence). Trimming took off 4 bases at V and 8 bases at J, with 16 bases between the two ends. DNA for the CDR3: TGTGCCAGCAGCGCCGGCAACGATATTGATTCACCCCTCCACTTT. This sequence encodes CASSAGNDIDSPLHF.

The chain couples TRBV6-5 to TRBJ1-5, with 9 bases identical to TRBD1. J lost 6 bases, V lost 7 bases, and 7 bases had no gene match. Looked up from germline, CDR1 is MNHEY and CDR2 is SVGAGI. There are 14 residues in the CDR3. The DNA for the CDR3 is TGTGCCAGCAATACACAGGGGGCGGGTCAGCCCCAGCATTTT. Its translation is CASNTQGAGQPQHF.

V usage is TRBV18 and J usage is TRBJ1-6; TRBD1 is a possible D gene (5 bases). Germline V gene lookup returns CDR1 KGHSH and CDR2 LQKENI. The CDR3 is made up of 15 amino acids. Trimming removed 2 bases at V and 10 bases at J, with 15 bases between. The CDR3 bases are TGTGCCAGCTCACCAGGGACTCCACAGACGTCACCCCTCCACTTT. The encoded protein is CASSPGTPQTSPLHF. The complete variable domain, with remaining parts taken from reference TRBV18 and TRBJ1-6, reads NAGVMQNPRHLVRRRGQEARLRCSPMKGHSHVYWYRQLPEEGLKFMVYLQKENIIDESGMPKERFSAEFPKEGPSILRIQQVVRGDSAAYFCASSPGTPQTSPLHFGNGTRLTVT.

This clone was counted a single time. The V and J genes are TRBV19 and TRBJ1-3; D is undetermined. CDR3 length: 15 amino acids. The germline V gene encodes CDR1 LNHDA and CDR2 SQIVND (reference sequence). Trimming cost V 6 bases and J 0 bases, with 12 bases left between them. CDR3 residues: CASRSGGLSGNTIYF. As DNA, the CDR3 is TGTGCCAGTAGGTCAGGAGGACTCTCTGGAAACACCATATATTTT. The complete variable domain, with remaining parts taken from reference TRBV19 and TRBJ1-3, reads DGGITQSPKYLFRKEGQNVTLSCEQNLNHDAMYWYRQDPGQGLRLIYYSQIVNDFQKGDIAEGYSVSREKKESFPLTVTSAQKNPTAFYLCASRSGGLSGNTIYFGEGSWLTVV.

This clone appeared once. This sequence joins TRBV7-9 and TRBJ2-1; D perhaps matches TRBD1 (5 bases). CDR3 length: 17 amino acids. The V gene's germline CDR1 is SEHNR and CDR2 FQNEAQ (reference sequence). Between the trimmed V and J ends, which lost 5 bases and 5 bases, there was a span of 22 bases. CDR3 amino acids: CASSRGLMGRGNNEQFF. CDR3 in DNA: TGTGCCAGCAGCAGGGGCCTTATGGGAAGAGGCAACAATGAGCAGTTCTTC.

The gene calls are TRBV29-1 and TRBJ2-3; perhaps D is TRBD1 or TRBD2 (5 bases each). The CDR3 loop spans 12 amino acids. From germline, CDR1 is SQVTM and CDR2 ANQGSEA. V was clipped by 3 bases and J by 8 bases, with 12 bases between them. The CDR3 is CSVDSLGRTQYF. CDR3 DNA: TGCAGCGTTGATTCGTTGGGACGTACGCAGTATTTT.

DNA for the CDR3: TGTGCCAGCAGCGTCGACGGAACTGAAGCTTTCTTT. Its protein is CASSVDGTEAFF. The chain employs TRBV11-2 and TRBJ1-1; D is ambiguous. V lost 5 bases to trimming and J lost 5 bases, with 9 bases between them. The CDR3 extends over 12 amino acids. CDR1 and CDR2 (germline): SGHAT, FQNNGV.